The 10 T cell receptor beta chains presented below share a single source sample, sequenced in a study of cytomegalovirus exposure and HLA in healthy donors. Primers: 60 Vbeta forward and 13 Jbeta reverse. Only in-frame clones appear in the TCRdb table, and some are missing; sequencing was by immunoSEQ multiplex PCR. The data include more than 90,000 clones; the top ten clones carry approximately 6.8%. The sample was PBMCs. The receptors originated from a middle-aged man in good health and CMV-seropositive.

CDR3 protein: CASSEGLAGASSYNEQFF. CDR3 sequence (DNA): TGTGCCAGCAGCGAGGGACTAGCGGGAGCGAGCTCCTACAATGAGCAGTTCTTC. The gene calls are TRBV7-8 and TRBJ2-1; 14 nucleotides match TRBD2. Germline CDR1 is SGHVS and CDR2 is FQNEAQ. The CDR3 runs to 18 residues. The trim removed 5 bases at V and 0 bases at J, leaving 6 bases unmatched.

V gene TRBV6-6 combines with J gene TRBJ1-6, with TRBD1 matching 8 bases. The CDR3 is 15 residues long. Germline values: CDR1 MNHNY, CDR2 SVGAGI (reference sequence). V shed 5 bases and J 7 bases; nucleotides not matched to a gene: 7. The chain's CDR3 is CASSRTGSENSPLHF. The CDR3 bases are TGTGCCAGCAGTCGGACAGGGTCTGAGAATTCACCCCTCCACTTT.

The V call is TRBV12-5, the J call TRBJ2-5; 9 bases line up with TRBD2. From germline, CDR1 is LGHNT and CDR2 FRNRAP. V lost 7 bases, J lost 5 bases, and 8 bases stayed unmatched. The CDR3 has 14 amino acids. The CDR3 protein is CASALHSGSETQYF. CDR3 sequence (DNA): TGTGCTAGTGCCCTCCATAGCGGGAGTGAGACCCAGTACTTC.

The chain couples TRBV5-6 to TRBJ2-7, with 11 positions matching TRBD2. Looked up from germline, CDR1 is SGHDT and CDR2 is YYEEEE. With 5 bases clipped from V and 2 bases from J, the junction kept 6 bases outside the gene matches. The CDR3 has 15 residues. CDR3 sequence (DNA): TGTGCCAGCAGGGTAGCGGGAGGGATGACCTACGAGCAGTACTTC. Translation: CASRVAGGMTYEQYF. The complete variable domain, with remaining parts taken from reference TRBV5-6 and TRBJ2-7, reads DAGVTQSPTHLIKTRGQQVTLRCSPKSGHDTVSWYQQALGQGPQFIFQYYEEEERQRGNFPDRFSGHQFPNYSSELNVNALLLGDSALYLCASRVAGGMTYEQYFGPGTRLTVT.

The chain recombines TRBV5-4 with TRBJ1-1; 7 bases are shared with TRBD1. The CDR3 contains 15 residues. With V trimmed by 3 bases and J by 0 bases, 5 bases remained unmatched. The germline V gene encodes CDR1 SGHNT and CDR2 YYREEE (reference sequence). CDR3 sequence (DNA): TGTGCCAGCAGCTCCAGACAGGGCTTGAACACTGAAGCTTTCTTT. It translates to CASSSRQGLNTEAFF.

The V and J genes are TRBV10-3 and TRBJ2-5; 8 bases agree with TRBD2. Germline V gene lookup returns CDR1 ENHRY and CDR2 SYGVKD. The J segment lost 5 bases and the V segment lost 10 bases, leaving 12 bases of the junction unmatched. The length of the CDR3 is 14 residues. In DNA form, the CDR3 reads TGTGCCACCGCGCTAACGGGAGGGCTGGAGACCCAGTACTTC. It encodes CATALTGGLETQYF.

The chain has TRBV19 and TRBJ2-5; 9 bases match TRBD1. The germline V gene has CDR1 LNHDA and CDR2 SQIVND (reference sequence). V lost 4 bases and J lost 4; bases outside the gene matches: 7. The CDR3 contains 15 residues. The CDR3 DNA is TGTGCCAGTAGTACCGGGACAGGGTATCGAGAGACCCAGTACTTC. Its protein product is CASSTGTGYRETQYF.

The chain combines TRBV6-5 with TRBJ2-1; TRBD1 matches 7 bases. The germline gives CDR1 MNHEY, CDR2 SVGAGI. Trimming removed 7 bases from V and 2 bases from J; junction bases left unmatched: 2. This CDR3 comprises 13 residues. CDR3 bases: TGTGCCAGCACCCAGGGGGCCTACAATGAGCAGTTCTTC. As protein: CASTQGAYNEQFF.

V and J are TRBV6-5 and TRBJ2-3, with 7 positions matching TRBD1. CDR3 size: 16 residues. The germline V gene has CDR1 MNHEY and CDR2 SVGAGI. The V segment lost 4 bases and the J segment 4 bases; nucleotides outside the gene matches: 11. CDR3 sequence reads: CASSSGTASSADTQYF. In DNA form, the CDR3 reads TGTGCCAGCAGTTCCGGGACAGCGTCTTCGGCAGATACGCAGTATTTT.

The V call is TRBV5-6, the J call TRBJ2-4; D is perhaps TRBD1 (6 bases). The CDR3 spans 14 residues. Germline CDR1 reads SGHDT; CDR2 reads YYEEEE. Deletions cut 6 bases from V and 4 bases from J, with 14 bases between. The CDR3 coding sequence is TGTGCCAGCACCTCCTGGACAGTGAAAAACATTCAGTACTTC. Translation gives CASTSWTVKNIQYF.